One and the same sample provided the 25 T cell receptor beta chains below, sequenced in a study of T-cell memory formation after mild COVID-19. TCRdb fed the 5' RACE reads into MiXCR, producing one record per CDR3 protein. Among roughly 190,000 distinct CDR3 sequences listed, 27% were seen once. Sequenced sample: PBMCs or a T cell subset sorted from them (not recorded which). These receptors were collected from an adult woman who had mild COVID-19 (a few samples of this study predate the infection). Cell type and time point are not known.

In this sample, this clonotype turned up a few times. V usage is TRBV12-3 or TRBV12-4 and J usage is TRBJ2-5; 7 positions match TRBD2. The CDR3 extends over 13 amino acids. The ends lost 8 bases at V and 7 bases at J; junction bases unmatched: 10. The CDR3 DNA reads TGTGCCAGCGCTTCGGGGGGTACGGGGACCCAGTACTTC. Translation: CASASGGTGTQYF.

The CDR3 DNA is TGCGCCAGCAGCGGAAATCAGGGTGACTTTATGAACACTGAAGCTTTCTTT. Protein sequence: CASSGNQGDFMNTEAFF. V gene TRBV5-1 combines with J gene TRBJ1-1; perhaps TRBD1 as D (5 bases). The CDR3 runs 17 residues. Germline assignment: CDR1 SGHRS and CDR2 YFSETQ. Trimming took off 4 bases at V and 0 bases at J, with 19 bases between the two ends.

The rearrangement joins TRBV5-5 to TRBJ1-4; D is unclear. The germline V and J ends were trimmed by 0 bases and 3 bases, with 9 bases remaining between them. The CDR3 is 15 amino acids. Per germline, CDR1 SGHKS and CDR2 YYEKEE (reference sequence). CDR3 sequence reads: CASSLAPWPNEKLFF. The CDR3 DNA is TGTGCCAGCAGCTTGGCCCCATGGCCTAATGAAAAACTGTTTTTT.

The rearrangement joins TRBV24-1 to TRBJ2-1, with D tentatively TRBD1 or TRBD2 (5 bases each). The CDR3 extends over 12 amino acids. V was trimmed by 5 bases and J by 8 bases, leaving 9 bases between them. Germline V gene lookup returns CDR1 KGHDR and CDR2 SFDVKD. CDR3 sequence reads: CATSALGDEQFF. In nucleotides, the CDR3 is TGTGCCACCAGTGCACTGGGGGATGAGCAGTTCTTC.

This chain links TRBV6-5 with TRBJ1-6; 9 bases match TRBD1. This CDR3 has 15 residues. V gave up 0 bases and J gave up 7 bases; unmatched junction bases: 1. Germline V gene sequence: CDR1 MNHEY, CDR2 SVGAGI. The DNA for the CDR3 is TGTGCCAGCAGTTACTCGACAGGGGGGAATTCACCCCTCCACTTT. It specifies CASSYSTGGNSPLHF.

This clonotype was picked up many times. J is TRBJ2-7 and V is TRBV5-1, with D perhaps matching TRBD1 (5 bases). The germline gives CDR1 SGHRS, CDR2 YFSETQ. V was cut by 4 bases and J by 7 bases, with 12 bases left in between. This CDR3 region has 12 residues. As DNA, the CDR3 is TGCGCCAGCAGCACCAGGGCTGGGGAGCAGTACTTC. Its translation is CASSTRAGEQYF.

The chain joins TRBV20-1 to TRBJ2-3, with a possible D match to TRBD2 (5 bases). Germline lookup yields CDR1 DFQATT and CDR2 SNEGSKA (reference sequence). V shed 7 bases and J shed 1 base, with 12 bases lying between them. The CDR3 is 13 residues long. This CDR3 is CSVGGSGTDTQYF. The CDR3 nucleotides read TGCAGTGTGGGCGGTAGCGGCACAGATACGCAGTATTTT.

This clonotype turned up a few times. This chain joins TRBV7-2 and TRBJ2-5; perhaps TRBD2 as D (6 bases). This CDR3 contains 13 residues. Germline V CDR1 and CDR2: SGHTA, FQGNSA. V lost 5 bases to trimming and J lost 2 bases, with 9 bases between them. In DNA form, the CDR3 reads TGTGCCAGCAGCCGGGACTTTCAAGAGACCCAGTACTTC. It yields the protein CASSRDFQETQYF.

This chain links TRBV6-1 with TRBJ2-5; D uncertain. Trimming cost V 5 bases and J 2 bases, with 12 bases left between them. This CDR3 has 14 amino acids. Germline-derived CDR1 and CDR2 are MNHNS and SASEGT. For the CDR3, the DNA is TGTGCCAGCAGTTTTCTAGACGGACAAGAGACCCAGTACTTC. Amino acid sequence: CASSFLDGQETQYF.

The chain couples TRBV5-5 to TRBJ2-7; 7 bases fit TRBD1. The CDR3 totals 15 residues. With 3 bases clipped from V and 4 bases from J, the junction kept 10 bases outside the gene matches. Germline CDR1 is SGHKS and CDR2 is YYEKEE (reference sequence). The CDR3 spells CASSWRTGETYEQYF. The CDR3 nucleotides read TGTGCCAGCAGCTGGAGGACAGGCGAGACGTACGAGCAGTACTTC.

The CDR3, as DNA: TGTGCCAGCAGCTTGGCGGGACAGGTTGGAACTTATGGCTACACCTTC. Amino acids: CASSLAGQVGTYGYTF. The chain is built from TRBV5-5 and TRBJ1-2, with TRBD1 matching over 8 bases. CDR1 and CDR2 from the germline V gene are SGHKS and YYEKEE (reference sequence). The V gene end was trimmed by 0 bases and the J gene end by 5 bases; junction bases not matched to a gene: 9. This CDR3 is 16 amino acids long.

The chain carries TRBV25-1 and TRBJ1-2; D gene ambiguous. Trimming stripped 6 bases from V and 4 bases from J, with 12 bases between. The CDR3 length is 13 residues. The germline V gene has CDR1 MGHDK and CDR2 SYGVNS. CDR3 loop: CASSQTQGYGYTF. DNA of the CDR3: TGTGCCAGCAGCCAGACCCAAGGCTATGGCTACACCTTC.

The genes are TRBV5-6 and TRBJ2-5; possibly TRBD2 for D (6 bases). Per the germline V gene, CDR1 is SGHDT and CDR2 is YYEEEE. V lost 4 bases and J 2 bases, leaving 24 bases between the germline ends. CDR3 length: 18 amino acids. The chain's CDR3 is CASSQPGTSTWIQETQYF. The CDR3 coding sequence is TGTGCCAGCAGCCAGCCCGGGACTTCTACCTGGATTCAAGAGACCCAGTACTTC.

In this sample, this clonotype turned up a few times. The chain has TRBV7-2 and TRBJ2-3; 12 bases fit TRBD2. The CDR3 extends over 16 amino acids. The ends lost 0 bases at V and 4 bases at J; junction bases unmatched: 2. Germline V gene lookup returns CDR1 SGHTA and CDR2 FQGNSA. The CDR3 reads CASSLALAGGADTQYF. CDR3 DNA sequence: TGTGCCAGCAGCTTAGCTCTAGCGGGAGGGGCAGATACGCAGTATTTT.

The chain couples TRBV9 to TRBJ2-1, with 11 positions matching TRBD2. The ends lost 1 base at V and 0 bases at J; junction bases unmatched: 6. Germline V lookup: CDR1 SGDLS, CDR2 YYNGEE. There are 18 residues in the CDR3. In DNA, the CDR3 is TGTGCCAGCAGCGTATTAGCGGGGGGGCCGAGCTCCTACAATGAGCAGTTCTTC. Translating gives CASSVLAGGPSSYNEQFF.

This clonotype showed up just a few times. The chain links TRBV9 to TRBJ2-4; D may correspond to TRBD1 or TRBD2 (5 bases each). V lost 0 bases and J lost 5, with 6 bases in between. This CDR3 has 13 residues. CDR1 and CDR2 from the germline V gene are SGDLS and YYNGEE. CDR3 amino acids: CASSVGGENIQYF. For the CDR3, the DNA is TGTGCCAGCAGCGTAGGAGGGGAAAACATTCAGTACTTC.

In its sample, this clonotype was seen a few times. The chain has TRBV5-1 and TRBJ2-2; 11 nucleotides align to TRBD2. Germline trimming cut 4 bases from V and 1 base from J; bases unmatched to any gene: 6. Germline V gene sequence: CDR1 SGHRS, CDR2 YFSETQ. This CDR3 region has 17 residues. The DNA of the CDR3 is TGCGCCAGCAGCCCCGTAGCGGGGGGGATGAACACCGGGGAGCTGTTTTTT. Protein product: CASSPVAGGMNTGELFF.

This clonotype was seen a few times. The chain has TRBV6-4 and TRBJ2-3, with TRBD2 matching 8 bases. Germline assignment: CDR1 MRHNA and CDR2 SNTAGT. V lost 0 bases and J lost 6; bases outside the gene matches: 5. The CDR3 has 15 amino acids. The CDR3 region is CASSDSSGGGDTQYF. The CDR3, as DNA: TGTGCCAGCAGTGACTCGAGCGGGGGTGGGGATACGCAGTATTTT.

V gene TRBV7-9 combines with J gene TRBJ2-5, with 10 nucleotides matching TRBD2. CDR1 is SEHNR, CDR2 FQNEAQ, per germline (reference sequence). The CDR3 sequence is 17 residues long. The V gene end was trimmed by 4 bases and the J gene end by 5 bases; junction bases not matched to a gene: 13. CDR3 in amino acids: CASSYRSSGGPTETQYF. The CDR3 DNA reads TGTGCCAGCAGCTATCGGTCTAGCGGGGGCCCTACGGAGACCCAGTACTTC.

The rearrangement links TRBV7-6 to TRBJ2-7; tentatively, D is TRBD1 or TRBD2 (5 bases each). Germline V lookup: CDR1 SGHVS, CDR2 FNYEAQ. Trimming cost V 2 bases and J 1 base, with 9 bases left between them. CDR3 size: 14 residues. CDR3 DNA sequence: TGTGCCAGCAGCTTAATGGGACCGTCCTACGAGCAGTACTTC. Amino acid sequence: CASSLMGPSYEQYF.

In this sample, this clonotype turned up a few times. This chain links TRBV29-1 with TRBJ2-3; 13 bases line up with TRBD2. Germline V gene lookup returns CDR1 SQVTM and CDR2 ANQGSEA. The CDR3 is made up of 15 amino acids. Losses at the gene ends were 7 bases for V and 6 bases for J; bases not matched to a gene: 10. This chain's CDR3 is CSAEGLAGPGDTQYF. CDR3 sequence (DNA): TGCAGCGCCGAGGGACTAGCGGGGCCCGGGGATACGCAGTATTTT.

This clonotype was counted between two and nine times. The rearrangement links TRBV7-9 to TRBJ1-1; D is unclear. The CDR3 runs 13 residues. Germline V CDR1 and CDR2: SEHNR, FQNEAQ (reference sequence). Deletions cut 4 bases from V and 3 bases from J, with 9 bases between. The CDR3 loop reads CASSWREYTEAFF. The CDR3 coding sequence is TGTGCCAGCAGCTGGAGGGAGTACACTGAAGCTTTCTTT.

This clonotype was seen at least ten times. The rearrangement uses TRBV4-2 and TRBJ1-4; the match to TRBD1 covers 8 bases. CDR1 LGHNA and CDR2 YNFKEQ come from the germline V gene. The trim removed 1 base at V and 6 bases at J, leaving 4 bases unmatched. The length of the CDR3 is 15 residues. CDR3 residues: CASSQGQGQYEKLFF. The CDR3 region has the DNA TGTGCCAGCAGCCAAGGACAGGGGCAATATGAAAAACTGTTTTTT.

The rearrangement joins TRBV12-3 or TRBV12-4 to TRBJ2-3; 8 bases are shared with TRBD2. Trimming at V came to 3 bases and at J to 0 bases, leaving 11 bases not matched to a gene. The CDR3 extends over 18 amino acids. The CDR3 sequence: CASSFSRGGRRSTDTQYF. In DNA, the CDR3 is TGTGCCAGCAGTTTTTCCCGGGGGGGGCGGCGTAGCACAGATACGCAGTATTTT.

This chain uses TRBV5-1 with TRBJ1-1, with TRBD1 as a possible D gene (5 bases). CDR3 length equals 16 residues. The ends were cut back, 2 bases at V and 2 bases at J, with 16 bases in the middle. Germline V gene sequence: CDR1 SGHRS, CDR2 YFSETQ. The CDR3 DNA reads TGCGCCAGCAGCTTTGATAAACGACAGAGTAACACTGAAGCTTTCTTT. Translation: CASSFDKRQSNTEAFF.